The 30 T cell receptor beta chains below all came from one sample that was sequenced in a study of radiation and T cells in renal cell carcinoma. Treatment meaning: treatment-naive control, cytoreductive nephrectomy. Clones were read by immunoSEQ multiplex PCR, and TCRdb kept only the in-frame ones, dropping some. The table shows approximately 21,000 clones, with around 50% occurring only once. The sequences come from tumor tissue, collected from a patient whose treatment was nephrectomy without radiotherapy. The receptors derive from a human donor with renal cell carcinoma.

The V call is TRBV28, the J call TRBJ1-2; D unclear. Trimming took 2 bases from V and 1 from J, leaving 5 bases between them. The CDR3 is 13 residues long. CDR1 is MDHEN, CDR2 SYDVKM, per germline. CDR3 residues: CASSLNINYGYTF. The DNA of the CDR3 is TGTGCCAGCAGTTTAAACATTAACTATGGCTACACCTTC.

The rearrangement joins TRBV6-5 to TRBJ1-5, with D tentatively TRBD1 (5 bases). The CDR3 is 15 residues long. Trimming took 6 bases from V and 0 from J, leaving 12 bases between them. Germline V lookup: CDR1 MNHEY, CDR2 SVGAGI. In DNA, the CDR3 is TGTGCCAGCAGAAAGGGGCAGGGTAGCAATCAGCCCCAGCATTTT. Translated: CASRKGQGSNQPQHF.

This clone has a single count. The CDR3 protein is CASSVGQLATQYF. CDR3 nucleotides: TGTGCCAGCAGCGTGGGGCAGTTGGCGACCCAGTACTTC. The rearrangement links TRBV9 to TRBJ2-5; D may be TRBD1 (5 bases). The V gene's germline CDR1 is SGDLS and CDR2 YYNGEE. This CDR3 spans 13 amino acids. Trimming took off 2 bases at V and 7 bases at J, with 12 bases between the two ends.

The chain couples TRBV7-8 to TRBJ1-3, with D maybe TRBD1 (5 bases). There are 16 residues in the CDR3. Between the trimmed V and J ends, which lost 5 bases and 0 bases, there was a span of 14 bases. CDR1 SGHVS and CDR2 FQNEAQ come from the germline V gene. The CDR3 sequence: CASSPRGLLSGNTIYF. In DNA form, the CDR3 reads TGTGCCAGCAGCCCGCGGGGACTGCTCTCTGGAAACACCATATATTTT.

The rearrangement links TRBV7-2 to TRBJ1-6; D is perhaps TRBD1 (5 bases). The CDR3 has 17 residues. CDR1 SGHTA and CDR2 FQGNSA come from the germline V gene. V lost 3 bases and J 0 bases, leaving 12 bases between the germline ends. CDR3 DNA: TGTGCCAGCAGCTTTTCGGGACGTCGCTCCTATAATTCACCCCTCCACTTT. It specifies CASSFSGRRSYNSPLHF.

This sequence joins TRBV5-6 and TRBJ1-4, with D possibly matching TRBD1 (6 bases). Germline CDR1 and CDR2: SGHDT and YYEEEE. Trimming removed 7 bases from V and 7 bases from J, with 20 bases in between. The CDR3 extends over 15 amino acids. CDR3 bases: TGTGCCAGCCGCCGGTGGACAGCGCCGGGTGAAAAACTGTTTTTT. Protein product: CASRRWTAPGEKLFF. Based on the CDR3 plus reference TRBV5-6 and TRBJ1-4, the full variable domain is DAGVTQSPTHLIKTRGQQVTLRCSPKSGHDTVSWYQQALGQGPQFIFQYYEEEERQRGNFPDRFSGHQFPNYSSELNVNALLLGDSALYLCASRRWTAPGEKLFFGSGTQLSVL.

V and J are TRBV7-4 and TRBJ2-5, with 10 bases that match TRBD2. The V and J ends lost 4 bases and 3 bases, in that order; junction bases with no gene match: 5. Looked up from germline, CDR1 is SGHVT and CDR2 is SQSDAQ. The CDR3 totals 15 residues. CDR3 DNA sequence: TGTGCCAGCAGCTCCTTCGGACTAGCGGAAGAGACCCAGTACTTC. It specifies CASSSFGLAEETQYF.

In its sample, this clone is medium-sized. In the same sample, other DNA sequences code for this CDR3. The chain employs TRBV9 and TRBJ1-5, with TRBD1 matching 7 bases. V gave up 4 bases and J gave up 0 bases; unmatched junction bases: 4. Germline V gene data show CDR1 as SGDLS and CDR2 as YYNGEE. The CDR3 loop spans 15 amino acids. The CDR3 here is CASSPQGNSNQPQHF. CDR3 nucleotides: TGTGCCAGCAGCCCACAGGGGAATAGCAATCAGCCCCAGCATTTT.

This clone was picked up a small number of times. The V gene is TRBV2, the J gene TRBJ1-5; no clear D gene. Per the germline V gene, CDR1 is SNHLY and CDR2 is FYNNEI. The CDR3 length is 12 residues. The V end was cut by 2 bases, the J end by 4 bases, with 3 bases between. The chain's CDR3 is CASSERNQPQHF. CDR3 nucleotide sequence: TGTGCCAGCAGTGAAAGAAATCAGCCCCAGCATTTT.

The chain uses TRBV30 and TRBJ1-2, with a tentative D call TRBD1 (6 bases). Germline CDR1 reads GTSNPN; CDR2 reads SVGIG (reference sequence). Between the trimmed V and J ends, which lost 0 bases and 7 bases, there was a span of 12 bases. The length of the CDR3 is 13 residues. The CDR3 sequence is CAWSVQGGGGYTF. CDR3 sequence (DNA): TGTGCCTGGAGTGTACAAGGGGGTGGTGGCTACACCTTC.

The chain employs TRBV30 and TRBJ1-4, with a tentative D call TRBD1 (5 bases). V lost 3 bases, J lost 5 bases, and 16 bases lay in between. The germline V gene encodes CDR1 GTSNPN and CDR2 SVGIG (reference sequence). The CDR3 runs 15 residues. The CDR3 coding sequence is TGTGCCTGGAGGACCCCAGGGAGGTCAAATGAAAAACTGTTTTTT. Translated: CAWRTPGRSNEKLFF.

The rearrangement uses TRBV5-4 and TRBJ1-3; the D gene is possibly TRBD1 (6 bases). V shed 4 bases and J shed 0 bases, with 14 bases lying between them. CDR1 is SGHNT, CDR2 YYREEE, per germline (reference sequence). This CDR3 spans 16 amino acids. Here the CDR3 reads CASSGGTPTSGNTIYF. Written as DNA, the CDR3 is TGTGCCAGCAGCGGGGGGACACCCACCTCTGGAAACACCATATATTTT.

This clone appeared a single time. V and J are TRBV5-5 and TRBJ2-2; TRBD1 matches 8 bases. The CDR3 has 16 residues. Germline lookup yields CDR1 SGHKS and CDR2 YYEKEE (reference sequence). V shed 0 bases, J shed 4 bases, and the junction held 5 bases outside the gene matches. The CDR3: CASSLVQGAATGELFF. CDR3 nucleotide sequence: TGTGCCAGCAGCTTGGTCCAGGGGGCGGCCACCGGGGAGCTGTTTTTT.

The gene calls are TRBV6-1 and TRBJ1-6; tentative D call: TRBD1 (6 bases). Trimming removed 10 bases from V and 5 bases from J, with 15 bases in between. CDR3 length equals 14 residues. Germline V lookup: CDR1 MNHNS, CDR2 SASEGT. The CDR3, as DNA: TGTGCCATCCGGTTGGGGGCTGATAATTCACCCCTCCACTTT. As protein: CAIRLGADNSPLHF.

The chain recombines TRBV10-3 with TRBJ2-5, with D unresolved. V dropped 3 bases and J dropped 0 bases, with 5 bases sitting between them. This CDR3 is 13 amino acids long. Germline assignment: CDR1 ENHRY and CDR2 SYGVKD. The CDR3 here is CAISERNQETQYF. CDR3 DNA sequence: TGTGCCATCAGTGAAAGAAACCAAGAGACCCAGTACTTC.

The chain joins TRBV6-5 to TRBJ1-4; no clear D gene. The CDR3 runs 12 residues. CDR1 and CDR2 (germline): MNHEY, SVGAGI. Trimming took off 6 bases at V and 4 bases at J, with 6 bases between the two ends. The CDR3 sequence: CASRGFNEKLFF. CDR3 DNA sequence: TGTGCCAGCAGGGGGTTTAATGAAAAACTGTTTTTT.

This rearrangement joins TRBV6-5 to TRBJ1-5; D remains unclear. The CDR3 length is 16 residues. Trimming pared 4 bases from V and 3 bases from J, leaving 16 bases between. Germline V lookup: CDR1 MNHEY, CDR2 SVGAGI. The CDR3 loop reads CASSSRTPQLNQPQHF. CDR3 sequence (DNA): TGTGCCAGCAGTTCCAGGACTCCGCAACTCAATCAGCCCCAGCATTTT.

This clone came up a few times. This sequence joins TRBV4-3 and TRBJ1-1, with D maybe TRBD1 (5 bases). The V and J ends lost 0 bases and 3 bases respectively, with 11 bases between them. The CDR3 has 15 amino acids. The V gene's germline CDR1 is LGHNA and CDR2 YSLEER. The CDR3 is CASSQDPGRDTEAFF. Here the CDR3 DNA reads TGCGCCAGCAGCCAAGACCCAGGGAGGGACACTGAAGCTTTCTTT.

The CDR3 nucleotides read TGTGCCAGCAGTTTAGTGGCCAGGGATTACGAGCAGTACTTC. It encodes CASSLVARDYEQYF. The rearrangement links TRBV27 to TRBJ2-7; possible D gene TRBD1, 5 bases. V was shortened by 2 bases and J by 4 bases, with 12 bases between the two germline ends. CDR1 MNHEY and CDR2 SMNVEV come from the germline V gene (reference sequence). The CDR3 is 14 residues long.

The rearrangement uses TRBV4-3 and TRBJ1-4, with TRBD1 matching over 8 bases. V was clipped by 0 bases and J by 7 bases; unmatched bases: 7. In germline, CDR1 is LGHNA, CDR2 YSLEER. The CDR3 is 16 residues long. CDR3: CASSQDYRGMSEKLFF. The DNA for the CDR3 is TGCGCCAGCAGCCAAGATTACAGGGGGATGAGTGAAAAACTGTTTTTT.

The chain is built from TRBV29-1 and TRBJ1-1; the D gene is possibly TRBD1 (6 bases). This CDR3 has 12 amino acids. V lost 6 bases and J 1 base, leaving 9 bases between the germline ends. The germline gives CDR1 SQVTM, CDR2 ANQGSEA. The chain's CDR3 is CSVRDKNTEAFF. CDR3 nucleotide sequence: TGCAGCGTCCGGGACAAGAACACTGAAGCTTTCTTT.

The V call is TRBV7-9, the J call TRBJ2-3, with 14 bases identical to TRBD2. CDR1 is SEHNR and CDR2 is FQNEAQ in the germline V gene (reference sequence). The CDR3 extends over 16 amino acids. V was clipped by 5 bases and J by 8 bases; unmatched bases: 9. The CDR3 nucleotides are TGTGCCAGCAGCCCCCTGACTAGCGGGGGGGTTTTTACGCAGTATTTT. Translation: CASSPLTSGGVFTQYF.

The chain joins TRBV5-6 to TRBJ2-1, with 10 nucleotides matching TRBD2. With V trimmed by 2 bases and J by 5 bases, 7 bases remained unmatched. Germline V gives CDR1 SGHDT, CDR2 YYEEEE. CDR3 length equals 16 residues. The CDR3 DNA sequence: TGTGCCAGCAGCTTTAAAGCGGGGGGGCCCGACAATGAGCAGTTCTTC. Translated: CASSFKAGGPDNEQFF. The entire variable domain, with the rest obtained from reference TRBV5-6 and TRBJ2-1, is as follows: DAGVTQSPTHLIKTRGQQVTLRCSPKSGHDTVSWYQQALGQGPQFIFQYYEEEERQRGNFPDRFSGHQFPNYSSELNVNALLLGDSALYLCASSFKAGGPDNEQFFGPGTRLTVL.

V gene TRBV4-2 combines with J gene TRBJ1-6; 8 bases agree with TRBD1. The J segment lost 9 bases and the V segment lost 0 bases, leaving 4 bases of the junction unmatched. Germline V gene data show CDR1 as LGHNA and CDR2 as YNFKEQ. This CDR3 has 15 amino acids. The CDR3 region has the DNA TGTGCCAGCAGCCAAGAGACAGGGGTGAGTTCACCCCTCCACTTT. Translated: CASSQETGVSSPLHF.

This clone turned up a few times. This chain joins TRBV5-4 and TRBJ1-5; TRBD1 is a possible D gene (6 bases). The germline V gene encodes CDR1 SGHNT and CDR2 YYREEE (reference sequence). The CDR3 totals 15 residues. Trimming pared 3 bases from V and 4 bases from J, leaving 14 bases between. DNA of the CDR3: TGTGCCAGCAGCTCGGCCCCGACAGGAAATCAGCCCCAGCATTTT. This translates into CASSSAPTGNQPQHF.

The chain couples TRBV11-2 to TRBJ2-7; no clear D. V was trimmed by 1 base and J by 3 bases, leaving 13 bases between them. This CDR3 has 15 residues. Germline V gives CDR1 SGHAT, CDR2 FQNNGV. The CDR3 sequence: CASSLVSISLYEQYF. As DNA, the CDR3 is TGTGCCAGCAGCTTAGTCTCAATCAGCCTCTACGAGCAGTACTTC. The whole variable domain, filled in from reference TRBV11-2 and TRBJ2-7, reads EAGVAQSPRYKIIEKRQSVAFWCNPISGHATLYWYQQILGQGPKLLIQFQNNGVVDDSQLPKDRFSAERLKGVDSTLKIQPAKLEDSAVYLCASSLVSISLYEQYFGPGTRLTVT.

CDR3 in DNA: TGTGCCAGCAGTTACTCCCAGACTTATGGCTACACCTTC. As protein: CASSYSQTYGYTF. The chain links TRBV6-5 to TRBJ1-2; D not resolved. Germline CDR1 MNHEY, CDR2 SVGAGI. V gave up 0 bases and J gave up 5 bases, with 7 bases separating them. There are 13 residues in the CDR3.

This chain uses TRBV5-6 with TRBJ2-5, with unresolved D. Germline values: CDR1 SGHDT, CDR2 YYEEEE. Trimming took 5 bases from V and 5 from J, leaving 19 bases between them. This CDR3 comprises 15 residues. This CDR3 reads CASRDRSLISETQYF. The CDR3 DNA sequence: TGTGCCAGCAGGGACCGGAGTCTGATAAGCGAGACCCAGTACTTC.

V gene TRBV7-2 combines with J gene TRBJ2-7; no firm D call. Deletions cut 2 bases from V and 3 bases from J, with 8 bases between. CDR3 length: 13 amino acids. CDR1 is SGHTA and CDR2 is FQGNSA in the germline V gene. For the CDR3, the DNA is TGTGCCAGCAGCTTACGGGTGGGCTACGAGCAGTACTTC. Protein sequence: CASSLRVGYEQYF.

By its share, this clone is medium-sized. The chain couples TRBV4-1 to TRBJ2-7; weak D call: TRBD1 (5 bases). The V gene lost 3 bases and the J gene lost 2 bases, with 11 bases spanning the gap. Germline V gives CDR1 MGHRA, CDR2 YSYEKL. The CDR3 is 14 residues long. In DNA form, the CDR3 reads TGCGCCAGCAGCCACCTCCAGGGTCCCTACGAGCAGTACTTC. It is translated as CASSHLQGPYEQYF.